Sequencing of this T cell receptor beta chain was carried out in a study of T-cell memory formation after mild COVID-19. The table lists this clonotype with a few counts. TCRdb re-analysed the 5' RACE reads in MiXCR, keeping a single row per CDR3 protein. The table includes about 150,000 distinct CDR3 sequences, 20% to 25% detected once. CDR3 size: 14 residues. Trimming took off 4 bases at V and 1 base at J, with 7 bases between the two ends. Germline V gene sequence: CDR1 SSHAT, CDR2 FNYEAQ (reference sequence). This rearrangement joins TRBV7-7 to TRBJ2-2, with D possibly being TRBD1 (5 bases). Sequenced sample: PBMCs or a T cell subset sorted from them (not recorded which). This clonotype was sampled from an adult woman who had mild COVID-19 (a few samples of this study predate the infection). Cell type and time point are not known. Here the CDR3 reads CASSYDRNTGELFF. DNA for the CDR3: TGTGCCAGCAGCTACGACAGGAACACCGGGGAGCTGTTTTTT.